This T cell receptor beta chain stems from a study of blood T cell repertoires in COVID-19 (dated by TCRdb to 2019 to 2021). Describing the broader study: The collaborator samples originated in the United States, Italy and Spain and spanned the acute and convalescent phases of COVID-19. Samples were obtained from the ongoing ImmuneRACE study (first 160 participants) and from approximately 1,200 subjects provided by 6 global collaborators. A freely available public database, intended as a resource for researchers studying the immune response to SARS-CoV-2, is where the repertoires were released. Nearly every sample came with metadata listing a de-identified subject ID, COVID-19 status, age in years and sex. Where available, HLA class I and class II types were obtained from metadata supplied by the sample provider rather than from assay-based typing. The prospective study material was composed of cDNA or gDNA derived from T cells, B-cell-depleted T cells, or PBMCs. The dataset comprised deeply sampled blood TCRbeta repertoires from subjects exposed to, actively infected with, or recovered from COVID-19.

Details on this clone: It has no known antigen specificity. One base away there is no much larger clone; base qualities are not given.

TCRbeta CDR3 regions were amplified from genomic DNA by means of the immunoSEQ Assay, a bias-controlled multiplex PCR. The study's processing was this. The number of nucleated cells in each sample was estimated by amplification of reference gene primers within the assay. To quantify the absolute abundance of each unique TCRbeta CDR3 rearrangement, sequence reads were collapsed and filtered. Productive Simpson clonality was computed per sample as the square root of Simpson's diversity index over productive rearrangements. TCRdb's version of the immuneACCESS table is confined to in-frame rearrangements and falls short of the full clone set. An unresolved V gene accounts for under half of the shortfall where checked; the remainder is of unknown origin. That table furnishes V, J and clone size, whereas the DNA furnished D and trimming. This sample gives 160,000 or so clones in total; 83% of them show up just once. The top ten constitute more than 1.5% of the sample.

The germline V gene supplies CDR1 MDHEN and CDR2 SYDVKM. Including cysteine and phenylalanine, the CDR3 has 12 amino acids. Here the CDR3 DNA is all that survives: 36 bases in frame from base 1. Trimming costs V 4 bases and J 6 bases, and their ends lie 10 bases apart. Broader findings and caveats from the paper: How much clinical and demographic metadata was included differed by source and by participant, and the metadata was provided uncurated.

Whole blood was collected in K2EDTA tubes by collaborating institutions according to the institutions' own protocols. For TCRbeta analysis, collaborators shipped samples as frozen whole blood, isolated PBMCs, or DNA extracted from either of those sample types. What was sequenced was peripheral blood. The sequence joins TRBV28 to TRBJ2-7; the D gene is not confidently resolved. The receptor was derived from a human donor in a cohort sampled during active COVID-19. The CDR3 corresponds to CASSSRPTEQYF. The DNA sequence is given as TGTGCCAGCAGTTCCAGGCCCACCGAGCAGTACTTC.